This T cell receptor beta chain came from a study of T cell responses to AZD1222 COVID-19 vaccine. The CDR3 runs to 15 residues. The V gene lost 3 bases and the J gene lost 2 bases, with 14 bases spanning the gap. Germline V gene lookup returns CDR1 SGHRS and CDR2 YFSETQ. This clone has only one observation. Sequencing used immunoSEQ multiplex PCR; TCRdb keeps in-frame clones, though not all of them. The sample has more than 95,000 clones, roughly 84% seen once. V gene TRBV5-1 combines with J gene TRBJ1-1; D possibly corresponds to TRBD1 (5 bases). The sequence came from an adult who received the AZD1222 COVID-19 vaccine. The starting material was peripheral blood, obtained 28 days after the second AZD1222 dose. The CDR3: CASSSRMTANTEAFF. The CDR3 DNA is TGCGCCAGCAGCTCGAGAATGACAGCAAACACTGAAGCTTTCTTT.